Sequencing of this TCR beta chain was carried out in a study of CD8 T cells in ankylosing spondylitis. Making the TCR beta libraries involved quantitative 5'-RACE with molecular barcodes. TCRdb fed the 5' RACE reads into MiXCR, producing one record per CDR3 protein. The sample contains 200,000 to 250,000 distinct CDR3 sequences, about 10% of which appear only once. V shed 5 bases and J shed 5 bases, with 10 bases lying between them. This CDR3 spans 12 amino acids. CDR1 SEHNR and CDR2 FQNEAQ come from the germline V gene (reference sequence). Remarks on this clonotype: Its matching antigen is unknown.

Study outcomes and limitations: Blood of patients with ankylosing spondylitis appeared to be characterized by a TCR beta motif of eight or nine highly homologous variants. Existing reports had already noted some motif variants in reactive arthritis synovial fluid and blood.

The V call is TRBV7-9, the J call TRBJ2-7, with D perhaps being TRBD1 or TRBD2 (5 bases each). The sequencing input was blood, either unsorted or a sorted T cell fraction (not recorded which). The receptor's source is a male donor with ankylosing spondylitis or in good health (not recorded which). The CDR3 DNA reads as TGTGCCAGCAGCCCCCTGGGGGACGAGCAGTACTTC. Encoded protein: CASSPLGDEQYF.